These 21 T cell receptor beta chains were sequenced from one sample in a study of CD8+CD57+ T cells in acquired aplastic anemia. Patients chosen for sequencing had shown CD8+CD57+ cell expansion by flow cytometry. Profiles of TCR beta VDJ and CDR3 were generated from a genomic DNA template. TCRdb itself ran the reads through MiXCR, one entry per CDR3 protein. Of fewer than 200,000 distinct CDR3 sequences in the sample, 48% were seen once. The specimen sequenced was sorted CD4+, CD8+, or CD8+CD57+ T cells (not recorded which) from PBMCs. These receptors all stem from a human donor with aplastic anemia.

The chain recombines TRBV25-1 with TRBJ2-5; a weak D match, TRBD2 (6 bases). Trimming cost V 2 bases and J 1 base, with 17 bases left between them. The CDR3 is made up of 17 amino acids. Per germline, CDR1 MGHDK and CDR2 SYGVNS. CDR3 in amino acids: CASSEPERALIQETQYF. The CDR3 bases are TGTGCCAGCAGTGAACCCGAGCGGGCTCTAATCCAAGAGACCCAGTACTTC.

This chain links TRBV6-1 with TRBJ2-3, with D unclear. V was cut by 1 base and J by 2 bases, with 10 bases left in between. The CDR3 contains 15 residues. CDR1 and CDR2 (germline): MNHNS, SASEGT. The CDR3 DNA is TGTGCCAGCAGTGAAGGGGCAGGCAACACAGATACGCAGTATTTT. Its translation: CASSEGAGNTDTQYF.

The chain combines TRBV7-3 with TRBJ2-3; 10 bases are a match to TRBD2. V shed 5 bases, J shed 3 bases, and the junction held 5 bases outside the gene matches. Germline V CDR1 and CDR2: SGHTA, FQGTGA. This CDR3 spans 15 amino acids. The DNA for the CDR3 is TGTGCCAGCAGCGTACTAGCGGGGAAAACAGATACGCAGTATTTT. This translates into CASSVLAGKTDTQYF.

V gene TRBV19 combines with J gene TRBJ2-7, with D possibly TRBD1 on 8 matching bases. Germline CDR1 and CDR2: LNHDA and SQIVND (reference sequence). The V end lost 4 bases, the J end lost 2 bases, and 15 bases lay between the germline ends. The CDR3 runs to 15 residues. The CDR3 is CASSTLQGGTYEQYF. The DNA for the CDR3 is TGTGCCAGTAGTACCCTACAGGGGGGGACCTACGAGCAGTACTTC.

The chain uses TRBV3-1 and TRBJ1-1; possibly TRBD1 for D (5 bases). This CDR3 is 14 amino acids long. CDR1 LGHDT and CDR2 YNNKEL come from the germline V gene (reference sequence). V was clipped by 6 bases and J by 6 bases, with 17 bases between them. CDR3 sequence reads: CASSQPGREAEAFF. The CDR3 nucleotides read TGTGCCAGCAGTCAACCGGGACGGGAAGCTGAAGCTTTCTTT.

This clonotype was seen many times. The chain has TRBV3-1 and TRBJ2-5, with unresolved D. From germline, CDR1 is LGHDT and CDR2 YNNKEL (reference sequence). The V gene lost 6 bases and the J gene lost 1 base, with 6 bases spanning the gap. The length of the CDR3 is 12 residues. CDR3 in DNA: TGTGCCAGCAGTGATTCCCAAGAGACCCAGTACTTC. This translates into CASSDSQETQYF.

V usage is TRBV15 and J usage is TRBJ2-7; D remains ambiguous. This CDR3 comprises 12 residues. V was shortened by 0 bases and J by 5 bases, with 5 bases between the two germline ends. From germline, CDR1 is LNHNV and CDR2 YYDKDF (reference sequence). CDR3 in amino acids: CATSRDPDEQYF. As DNA, the CDR3 is TGTGCCACCAGCAGAGACCCCGACGAGCAGTACTTC. The complete variable domain, with remaining parts taken from reference TRBV15 and TRBJ2-7, reads DAMVIQNPRYQVTQFGKPVTLSCSQTLNHNVMYWYQQKSSQAPKLLFHYYDKDFNNEADTPDNFQSRRPNTSFCFLDIRSPGLGDTAMYLCATSRDPDEQYFGPGTRLTVT.

In its sample, this clonotype was seen a few times. A read error may account for a junction end that differs from germline. This chain links TRBV7-7 with TRBJ2-5; D not resolved. The CDR3 sequence is 13 residues long. CDR1 is SSHAT and CDR2 is FNYEAQ in the germline V gene (reference sequence). As DNA, the CDR3 is TGTGCTAGCAGCTTATATATCCAAGAGACCCAGTACTTC. It is translated as CASSLYIQETQYF.

Points on this clonotype: This could be a read error, since a much larger clone is one nucleotide away. The rearrangement joins TRBV6-6 to TRBJ1-2; D is possibly TRBD1 (5 bases). CDR3 size: 12 residues. Germline V gene lookup returns CDR1 MNHNY and CDR2 SVGAGI (reference sequence). The CDR3 sequence: CSSSYSKLGVRF. Written as DNA, the CDR3 is TGTTCCAGCAGTTACTCAAAACTGGGGGTGCGATTC.

This clonotype appeared once. The chain has TRBV29-1 and TRBJ2-7; TRBD1 agrees at 7 bases. Germline V CDR1 and CDR2: SQVTM, ANQGSEA. The CDR3 covers 14 residues. The V gene end was trimmed by 7 bases and the J gene end by 0 bases; junction bases not matched to a gene: 9. The CDR3 nucleotides are TGCAGCGCCGAGGGAACAGGGGACTCCTACGAGCAGTACTTC. As protein: CSAEGTGDSYEQYF.

The chain combines TRBV3-1 with TRBJ2-3; a weak D match, TRBD1 (6 bases). The V end lost 1 base, the J end lost 3 bases, and 14 bases lay between the germline ends. The length of the CDR3 is 16 residues. The germline V gene encodes CDR1 LGHDT and CDR2 YNNKEL (reference sequence). CDR3: CASSQVMWGRTDTQYF. The CDR3 DNA sequence: TGTGCCAGCAGCCAAGTGATGTGGGGGCGGACAGATACGCAGTATTTT.

This sequence joins TRBV4-1 and TRBJ2-5, with 7 bases fitting TRBD1. V lost 0 bases, J lost 6 bases, and 4 bases stayed unmatched. Germline lookup yields CDR1 MGHRA and CDR2 YSYEKL. This CDR3 comprises 14 residues. The CDR3 region has the DNA TGCGCCAGCAGCCAAGAAGGGGGCGTAAAGACCCAGTACTTC. Translating gives CASSQEGGVKTQYF.

V and J are TRBV6-1 and TRBJ2-3; 12 bases line up with TRBD2. J gave up 5 bases and V 5 bases, and 5 bases lay outside the gene matches. There are 15 residues in the CDR3. Per the germline V gene, CDR1 is MNHNS and CDR2 is SASEGT. Here the CDR3 DNA reads TGTGCCAGCAGTCTAGCGGGAGGGCCTGTAGATACGCAGTATTTT. It yields the protein CASSLAGGPVDTQYF.

The table lists this clonotype with many counts. The chain employs TRBV7-6 and TRBJ1-6; 10 bases align to TRBD1. This CDR3 contains 16 residues. V lost 5 bases and J lost 10; bases outside the gene matches: 11. Germline CDR1 SGHVS, CDR2 FNYEAQ. The CDR3 sequence is CASSAVTGGGWSPLHF. In DNA, the CDR3 is TGTGCCAGCAGCGCCGTGACAGGGGGCGGGTGGTCACCCCTCCACTTT.

This clonotype was detected many times. The chain joins TRBV10-3 to TRBJ2-7; 11 positions agree with TRBD2. This CDR3 region has 15 residues. Looked up from germline, CDR1 is ENHRY and CDR2 is SYGVKD. Trimming at V came to 7 bases and at J to 4 bases, leaving 9 bases not matched to a gene. The CDR3 loop is CAIIRLAGPIYEQYF. CDR3 sequence (DNA): TGTGCCATCATCCGACTAGCGGGGCCCATATACGAGCAGTACTTC.

The chain has TRBV10-3 and TRBJ1-2, with unresolved D. Germline V gives CDR1 ENHRY, CDR2 SYGVKD. This CDR3 has 13 amino acids. V dropped 0 bases and J dropped 8 bases, with 10 bases sitting between them. CDR3 loop: CAISESAGGGYTF. The CDR3 bases are TGTGCCATCAGTGAGTCGGCCGGAGGGGGCTACACCTTC.

This chain joins TRBV6-5 and TRBJ2-7, with D possibly being TRBD1 (6 bases). V was trimmed by 4 bases and J by 5 bases, leaving 15 bases between them. CDR1 and CDR2 from the germline V gene are MNHEY and SVGAGI. The CDR3 extends over 14 amino acids. The CDR3 DNA reads TGTGCCAGCAGTTCCCCGGAACAGGGCCACGAGCAGTACTTC. It specifies CASSSPEQGHEQYF.

The table lists this clonotype with many counts. The V gene is TRBV5-6, the J gene TRBJ1-5, with TRBD1 matching 7 bases. Trimming cost V 4 bases and J 2 bases; bases outside gene matches: 3. The CDR3 runs to 14 residues. CDR1 and CDR2 (germline): SGHDT, YYEEEE. CDR3 DNA: TGTGCCAGCAGCACAGGGGAGGGCAATCAGCCCCAGCATTTT. This encodes CASSTGEGNQPQHF.

The gene calls are TRBV24-1 and TRBJ2-1; weak D call: TRBD2 (7 bases). The ends were cut back, 5 bases at V and 7 bases at J, with 11 bases in the middle. Per germline, CDR1 KGHDR and CDR2 SFDVKD. The CDR3 is 13 amino acids. CDR3 sequence: CATSGGGANEQFF. The CDR3 DNA follows: TGTGCCACCAGTGGAGGGGGGGCAAATGAGCAGTTCTTC.

V and J are TRBV7-2 and TRBJ2-3; TRBD2 matches 12 bases. Germline assignment: CDR1 SGHTA and CDR2 FQGNSA. V shed 1 base and J 5 bases; nucleotides not matched to a gene: 13. This CDR3 is built from 19 residues. CDR3: CASSLGGTSGFWAQDTQYF. The DNA for the CDR3 is TGTGCCAGCAGCTTAGGGGGGACTAGCGGGTTCTGGGCCCAAGATACGCAGTATTTT.

In this sample, this clonotype turned up many times. The J gene is TRBJ2-7, the V gene TRBV2; TRBD2 matches 14 bases. The CDR3 consists of 15 residues. V gave up 6 bases and J gave up 9 bases; unmatched junction bases: 10. CDR1 is SNHLY and CDR2 is FYNNEI in the germline V gene. CDR3 DNA sequence: TGTGCCAGCAGCGCAACGGGACTAGCGGGAGTCGGGCAGTACTTC. It encodes CASSATGLAGVGQYF. Together with reference TRBV2 and TRBJ2-7, the CDR3 gives the full variable domain: EPEVTQTPSHQVTQMGQEVILRCVPISNHLYFYWYRQILGQKVEFLVSFYNNEISEKSEIFDDQFSVERPDGSNFTLKIRSTKLEDSAMYFCASSATGLAGVGQYFGPGTRLTVT.